A single sample is the source of the 29 T cell receptor beta chains below, sequenced in a study of T cell clones after liver transplantation. Here immunoSEQ multiplex PCR was the method, and the copy in TCRdb shows in-frame clones only, minus some. The sample contains tens of thousands of clones, 70% to 90% of which appear only once. The material sequenced was CD4+ T cells from blood, taken at the 22-month timepoint. The receptor source for this set is a human patient who received a liver transplant. The graft donor may have contributed some T cells.

The chain has TRBV5-1 and TRBJ2-2; D is undetermined. Germline V gene sequence: CDR1 SGHRS, CDR2 YFSETQ. The V end was cut by 1 base, the J end by 5 bases, with 6 bases between. This CDR3 spans 13 amino acids. In nucleotides, the CDR3 is TGCGCCAGCAGCTTGCTAACGACCGGGGAGCTGTTTTTT. Translating it yields CASSLLTTGELFF.

The chain links TRBV29-1 to TRBJ2-2; D unclear. The CDR3 spans 14 residues. The V gene's germline CDR1 is SQVTM and CDR2 ANQGSEA. V lost 2 bases, J lost 0 bases, and 7 bases lay in between. CDR3 nucleotide sequence: TGCAGCGTTGAACCGACTCCGAACACCGGGGAGCTGTTTTTT. The encoded protein is CSVEPTPNTGELFF.

The rearrangement links TRBV7-2 to TRBJ1-6; no definite D call. From germline, CDR1 is SGHTA and CDR2 FQGNSA. The CDR3 has 12 residues. V shed 6 bases and J shed 9 bases, with 9 bases lying between them. The CDR3 loop is CASSYRFSPLHF. DNA of the CDR3: TGTGCCAGCAGTTATAGGTTTTCACCCCTCCACTTT.

The gene calls are TRBV4-1 and TRBJ1-4, with TRBD1 matching 9 bases. V was pared by 3 bases and J by 2 bases, with 4 bases of the junction left unmatched. From germline, CDR1 is MGHRA and CDR2 YSYEKL. This CDR3 has 16 amino acids. The CDR3 is CASSQAQGATNEKLFF. The CDR3 nucleotides are TGCGCCAGCAGCCAGGCACAGGGGGCTACTAATGAAAAACTGTTTTTT.

The rearrangement links TRBV5-4 to TRBJ2-7; 8 bases are a match to TRBD2. With V trimmed by 4 bases and J by 3 bases, 9 bases remained unmatched. This CDR3 is built from 15 residues. Per germline, CDR1 SGHNT and CDR2 YYREEE (reference sequence). The CDR3 bases are TGTGCCAGCAGCGGCGGGGGGAGGGGGATCTACGAGCAGTACTTC. The encoded protein is CASSGGGRGIYEQYF.

The CDR3 nucleotides are TGTGCCAGCACCTCGCGGACCCATCGATACAATGAGCAGTTCTTC. As protein: CASTSRTHRYNEQFF. The chain uses TRBV21-1 and TRBJ2-1. TRBV21-1 is reported as a pseudogene. The CDR3 consists of 15 residues.

The chain uses TRBV7-3 and TRBJ2-5; possible D gene TRBD2, 6 bases. Per the germline V gene, CDR1 is SGHTA and CDR2 is FQGTGA. V was cut by 2 bases and J by 1 base, with 11 bases left in between. The CDR3 length is 15 residues. The CDR3 DNA sequence: TGTGCCAGCAGCTTAGGGGGGTTTGGCCAAGAGACCCAGTACTTC. Amino acid sequence: CASSLGGFGQETQYF.

The chain is built from TRBV23-1 and TRBJ2-2; TRBD2 matches at 12 bases. TRBV23-1 is labeled an ORF, and its function is uncertain. V dropped 4 bases and J dropped 4; count of bases not matched to a gene: 7. This CDR3 contains 17 residues. CDR3 coding DNA: TGCGCCAGCAGTCCCACGACTAGCGGGAGTAGCACCGGGGAGCTGTTTTTT. It encodes CASSPTTSGSSTGELFF.

The V call is TRBV2, the J call TRBJ2-7; 7 bases are a match to TRBD2. The V gene's germline CDR1 is SNHLY and CDR2 FYNNEI. Losses at the gene ends were 1 base for V and 6 bases for J; bases not matched to a gene: 6. This CDR3 is built from 14 residues. Written as DNA, the CDR3 is TGTGCCAGCAGTGAAGATGGCGGGAGTGCCGAGCAGTACTTC. Protein sequence: CASSEDGGSAEQYF.

This chain uses TRBV19 with TRBJ1-5; tentative D call: TRBD1 (5 bases). The CDR3 is made up of 17 amino acids. Per germline, CDR1 LNHDA and CDR2 SQIVND (reference sequence). Trimming removed 5 bases from V and 4 bases from J, with 21 bases in between. The CDR3 reads CASSRGPGSGRNQPQHF. CDR3 DNA sequence: TGTGCCAGTAGTCGGGGCCCGGGGTCCGGTAGGAATCAGCCCCAGCATTTT.

This clone was found a few times. V usage is TRBV5-1 and J usage is TRBJ2-3; 8 nucleotides match TRBD2. Germline CDR1 is SGHRS and CDR2 is YFSETQ. CDR3 length equals 14 residues. The trim removed 4 bases at V and 5 bases at J, leaving 6 bases unmatched. The chain's CDR3 is CASSTGLELDTQYF. CDR3 in DNA: TGCGCCAGCAGCACGGGACTAGAGTTAGATACGCAGTATTTT.

The chain has TRBV28 and TRBJ1-4; no definite D call. CDR3 length equals 12 residues. V was clipped by 4 bases and J by 13 bases, with 13 bases between them. Germline V gene lookup returns CDR1 MDHEN and CDR2 SYDVKM. The CDR3 region has the DNA TGTGCCAGCAGTTCGATACGAGCCGCACTGTTTTTT. Translation: CASSSIRAALFF. The variable domain in full, with the rest retrieved from reference TRBV28 and TRBJ1-4, is DVKVTQSSRYLVKRTGEKVFLECVQDMDHENMFWYRQDPGLGLRLIYFSYDVKMKEKGDIPEGYSVSREKKERFSLILESASTNQTSMYLCASSSIRAALFFGSGTQLSVL.

This clone was seen a handful of times. The chain combines TRBV9 with TRBJ1-5, with TRBD1 matching over 10 bases. The V gene's germline CDR1 is SGDLS and CDR2 YYNGEE. CDR3 length equals 14 residues. Trimming took 3 bases from V and 7 from J; bases not matched to a gene: 4. The CDR3 loop reads CASSATGGGQPQHF. In nucleotides, the CDR3 is TGTGCCAGCAGCGCGACAGGGGGCGGACAGCCCCAGCATTTT.

This clone was seen just once. The chain couples TRBV10-3 to TRBJ2-7; D may be TRBD2 (6 bases). The germline V gene encodes CDR1 ENHRY and CDR2 SYGVKD. The CDR3 has 12 residues. Trimming shortened V by 2 bases and J by 6 bases, and 8 bases separated the two germline ends. Written as DNA, the CDR3 is TGTGCCATCAGTGAGGGGACTCCCGAGCAGTACTTC. It is translated as CAISEGTPEQYF.

The rearrangement uses TRBV4-2 and TRBJ2-7, with D maybe TRBD1 (5 bases). Germline-derived CDR1 and CDR2 are LGHNA and YNFKEQ. The CDR3 sequence is 14 residues long. With 3 bases removed from V and 6 bases from J, the gap between germline ends came to 15 bases. CDR3 residues: CASSQNPGLGEQYF. CDR3 DNA: TGTGCCAGCAGCCAGAACCCAGGGCTGGGCGAGCAGTACTTC.

This chain connects TRBV6-1 to TRBJ2-1, with 9 bases fitting TRBD1. J was trimmed by 3 bases and V by 1 base; bases with no gene match: 4. Germline CDR1 is MNHNS and CDR2 is SASEGT. The length of the CDR3 is 16 residues. CDR3 sequence (DNA): TGTGCCAGCAGTGAAGGGATGGGACAGGGCTACAATGAGCAGTTCTTC. Translating it yields CASSEGMGQGYNEQFF.

The chain couples TRBV21-1 to TRBJ1-1. TRBV21-1 is termed a pseudogene. The CDR3 consists of 12 residues. CDR3 DNA: TGTGCCAGAGATCCTCGAGACACTGAAGCTTTCTTT. Its translation is CARDPRDTEAFF.

V gene TRBV11-3 combines with J gene TRBJ2-7; TRBD1 agrees at 10 bases. The J segment lost 5 bases and the V segment lost 5 bases, leaving 9 bases of the junction unmatched. Germline CDR1 and CDR2: SGHNT and YENEEA. This CDR3 has 15 residues. DNA for the CDR3: TGTGCCAGCAGCCCCGGGACAGGGGCGCCCCACGAGCAGTACTTC. Its protein product is CASSPGTGAPHEQYF.

The gene calls are TRBV7-2 and TRBJ2-5; 11 bases align to TRBD2. The CDR3 length is 15 residues. J lost 3 bases, V lost 2 bases, and 2 bases had no gene match. Germline assignment: CDR1 SGHTA and CDR2 FQGNSA. The CDR3 nucleotides are TGTGCCAGCAGCTTAAAACTAGCGGGAGAAGAGACCCAGTACTTC. This gives the protein CASSLKLAGEETQYF. The full variable domain, rest sourced from reference TRBV7-2 and TRBJ2-5, is GAGVSQSPSNKVTEKGKDVELRCDPISGHTALYWYRQSLGQGLEFLIYFQGNSAPDKSGLPSDRFSAERTGGSVSTLTIQRTQQEDSAVYLCASSLKLAGEETQYFGPGTRLLVL.

This clone showed up just a few times. The chain recombines TRBV28 with TRBJ2-3, with 8 bases lining up with TRBD2. There are 14 residues in the CDR3. V shed 7 bases and J 0 bases; nucleotides not matched to a gene: 3. The germline gives CDR1 MDHEN, CDR2 SYDVKM. The CDR3 region has the DNA TGTGCCAGCATGGCGGGAGGAAGCACAGATACGCAGTATTTT. Its translation is CASMAGGSTDTQYF.

The chain has TRBV2 and TRBJ1-5; D is undetermined. V shed 6 bases and J shed 5 bases, with 11 bases lying between them. This CDR3 spans 13 amino acids. From germline, CDR1 is SNHLY and CDR2 FYNNEI. The CDR3 here is CASRDQVHQPQHF. As DNA, the CDR3 is TGTGCCAGCAGGGACCAGGTTCATCAGCCCCAGCATTTT.

J is TRBJ1-4 and V is TRBV19, with unresolved D. The CDR3 has 16 amino acids. The germline V gene has CDR1 LNHDA and CDR2 SQIVND (reference sequence). Trimming took 6 bases from V and 0 from J, leaving 14 bases between them. The CDR3 sequence is CASSSPDQATNEKLFF. CDR3 nucleotide sequence: TGTGCCAGTAGCTCCCCCGACCAAGCAACTAATGAAAAACTGTTTTTT.

The rearrangement uses TRBV6-6 and TRBJ2-5, with D unclear. Trimming took off 0 bases at V and 7 bases at J, with 18 bases between the two ends. CDR3 length: 16 residues. Per the germline V gene, CDR1 is MNHNY and CDR2 is SVGAGI (reference sequence). CDR3 DNA sequence: TGTGCCAGCAGTTACTCGATGGGAAAAGGCGAGAGGACCCAGTACTTC. Amino acids: CASSYSMGKGERTQYF.

This sequence joins TRBV28 and TRBJ1-2, with D unclear. V was cut by 10 bases and J by 5 bases, with 11 bases left in between. This CDR3 region has 11 residues. CDR1 and CDR2 from the germline V gene are MDHEN and SYDVKM. CDR3 bases: TGTGCCACCTACCTCCAATATGGCTACACCTTC. It yields the protein CATYLQYGYTF.

Here the CDR3 reads CASSLYDGTIYGYTF. The CDR3, as DNA: TGCGCCAGCAGCTTGTACGATGGCACCATCTATGGCTACACCTTC. The genes are TRBV5-1 and TRBJ1-2; D is unclear. CDR1 and CDR2 from the germline V gene are SGHRS and YFSETQ. V dropped 1 base and J dropped 4 bases, with 14 bases sitting between them. The CDR3 consists of 15 residues.

The chain uses TRBV7-2 and TRBJ2-5, with 7 positions matching TRBD2. V shed 1 base and J 4 bases; nucleotides not matched to a gene: 6. Germline V gene lookup returns CDR1 SGHTA and CDR2 FQGNSA. CDR3 length: 15 amino acids. This chain's CDR3 is CASSLVTLAVETQYF. The DNA of the CDR3 is TGTGCCAGCAGCTTAGTAACCCTAGCGGTAGAGACCCAGTACTTC.

This chain links TRBV5-4 with TRBJ1-2; D call uncertain. CDR3 length: 15 residues. Germline V gives CDR1 SGHNT, CDR2 YYREEE (reference sequence). V lost 4 bases and J 2 bases, leaving 15 bases between the germline ends. The CDR3 sequence: CASSPTVGSNYGYTF. CDR3 DNA: TGTGCCAGCAGCCCGACGGTCGGCAGCAACTATGGCTACACCTTC.

The J gene is TRBJ1-4, the V gene TRBV5-5; D remains unclear. Trimming stripped 4 bases from V and 4 bases from J, with 14 bases between. The CDR3 runs to 15 residues. Germline V lookup: CDR1 SGHKS, CDR2 YYEKEE (reference sequence). CDR3 in amino acids: CASSPGGLHNEKLFF. Here the CDR3 DNA reads TGTGCCAGCAGCCCCGGCGGGCTTCATAATGAAAAACTGTTTTTT.

The chain has TRBV18 and TRBJ2-7, with D tentatively TRBD1 (7 bases). CDR3 length: 16 amino acids. Trimming left V 3 bases short and J 6 bases short, with 21 bases between. Germline-derived CDR1 and CDR2 are KGHSH and LQKENI. Here the CDR3 DNA reads TGTGCCAGCTCACCTCAAGGGACAGCCGGGGGTGGCGAGCAGTACTTC. It codes for CASSPQGTAGGGEQYF.